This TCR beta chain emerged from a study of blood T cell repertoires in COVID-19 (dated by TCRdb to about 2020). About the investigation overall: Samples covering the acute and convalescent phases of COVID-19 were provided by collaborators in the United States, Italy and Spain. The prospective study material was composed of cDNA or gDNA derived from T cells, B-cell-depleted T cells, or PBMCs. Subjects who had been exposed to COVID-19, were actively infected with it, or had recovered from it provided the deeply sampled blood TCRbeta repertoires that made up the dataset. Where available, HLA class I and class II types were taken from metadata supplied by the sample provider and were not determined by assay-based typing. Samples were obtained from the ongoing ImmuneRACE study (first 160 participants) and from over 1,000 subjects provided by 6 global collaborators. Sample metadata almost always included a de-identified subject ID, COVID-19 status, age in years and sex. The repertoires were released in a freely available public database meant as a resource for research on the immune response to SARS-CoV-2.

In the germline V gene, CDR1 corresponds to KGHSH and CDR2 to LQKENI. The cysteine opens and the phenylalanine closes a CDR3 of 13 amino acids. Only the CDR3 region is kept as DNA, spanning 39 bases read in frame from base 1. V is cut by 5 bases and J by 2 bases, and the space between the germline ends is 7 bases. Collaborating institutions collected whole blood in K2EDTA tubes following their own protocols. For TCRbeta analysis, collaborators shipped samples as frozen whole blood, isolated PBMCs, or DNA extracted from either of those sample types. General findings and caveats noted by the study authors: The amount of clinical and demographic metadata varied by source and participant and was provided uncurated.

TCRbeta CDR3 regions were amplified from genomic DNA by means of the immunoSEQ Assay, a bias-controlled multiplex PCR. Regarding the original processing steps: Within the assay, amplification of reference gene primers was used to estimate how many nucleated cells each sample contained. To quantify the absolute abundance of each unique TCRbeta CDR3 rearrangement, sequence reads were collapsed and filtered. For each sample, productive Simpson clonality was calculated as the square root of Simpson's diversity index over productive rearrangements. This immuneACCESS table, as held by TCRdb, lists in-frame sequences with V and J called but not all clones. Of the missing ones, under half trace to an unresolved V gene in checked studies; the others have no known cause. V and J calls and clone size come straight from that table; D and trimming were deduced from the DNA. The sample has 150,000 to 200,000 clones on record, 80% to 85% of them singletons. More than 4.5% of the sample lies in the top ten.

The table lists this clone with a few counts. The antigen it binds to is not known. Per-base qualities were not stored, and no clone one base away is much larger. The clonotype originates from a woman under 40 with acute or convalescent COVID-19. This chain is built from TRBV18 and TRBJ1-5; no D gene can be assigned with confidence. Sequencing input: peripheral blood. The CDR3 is CASSGPGNQPQHF. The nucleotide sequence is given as TGTGCCAGCTCAGGCCCAGGCAATCAGCCCCAGCATTTT.